This is a list of T cell receptor beta chains from one sample in a study of blood T cells in healthy people across ages. From the 5' RACE reads, TCRdb called clonotypes with MiXCR, one entry per CDR3 protein. The sample contains over 1,500,000 distinct CDR3 sequences, about two fifths of which appear only once. The sample consisted of blood. The receptor source for this set is a human donor in good health. The CDR3 runs from the conserved cysteine through the conserved F or W. A D gene is named only where the DNA matches it firmly. Clone size is shown for a subset of rows, as once, few, many or a class of expanded clone.

clone_size	v_call	j_call	d_call	cdr3_nt	cdr3_aa
.	TRBV4-3	TRBJ2-5	.	TGCGCCAGCAGCCAAGCTTTTGGGACGGAGACCCAGTACTTC	CASSQAFGTETQYF
.	TRBV4-3	TRBJ1-2	TRBD1	TGCACCAGCAGCCATTCCTGGGGACAGGTAGATGGCTACACCTTC	CTSSHSWGQVDGYTF
few	TRBV4-2	TRBJ1-5	.	TGTGCCAGCAGCCAAGAGAGGCAGATAAATCAGCCCCAGCATTTT	CASSQERQINQPQHF
few	TRBV27	TRBJ2-1	TRBD1	TGTGCCAGCAGACAGGGGGCAAATGAGCAGTTCTTC	CASRQGANEQFF
.	TRBV4-1	TRBJ1-2	.	TGCGCCAGCAGCCACCCGATCACGAGAGGAAATGATGGCTACACCTTC	CASSHPITRGNDGYTF
.	TRBV25-1	TRBJ2-7	.	TGTGCCAGCAGTGAAGCGGGGGCGGAATCCTACGAGCAGTACTTC	CASSEAGAESYEQYF
.	TRBV7-2	TRBJ2-5	TRBD2	TGTGCCGGCAGACGTAGCGGGGTCCAACAAGAGACCCAGTACTTC	CAGRRSGVQQETQYF
few	TRBV19	TRBJ2-7	.	TGTGCCAGTAGTAGTCAGGGTCTCTACGAGCAGTACTTC	CASSSQGLYEQYF
.	TRBV6-2/TRBV6-3	TRBJ2-7	.	TGTGCCAGCACCCGTCGCGGAGAGTACTTC	CASTRRGEYF
.	TRBV7-9	TRBJ1-2	TRBD1	TGTGCCAGCAGCCCAGCTGACAGGGTGGGCTCCACCTTC	CASSPADRVGSTF
.	TRBV7-8	TRBJ2-7	.	TGTGCCAGCAGCACCGGGGCGGACTACGAGCAGTACTTC	CASSTGADYEQYF
few	TRBV4-3	TRBJ1-1	.	TGCGCCAGCAGCCAAGAGGGGGGGATAGGCACTGAAGCTTTCTTT	CASSQEGGIGTEAFF
.	TRBV20-1	TRBJ1-1	TRBD1	TGCAGTGCTAGACGGGACAGGCTCACTGAAGCTTTCTTT	CSARRDRLTEAFF
.	TRBV29-1	TRBJ1-1	.	TGCAGCGTCGCGTTGGGACAGAACACTGAAGCTTTCTTT	CSVALGQNTEAFF
.	TRBV5-1	TRBJ2-1	TRBD2	TGCGCCAGCAGCATGGGACTAGTGGTCTACGATGAGCAGTTCTTC	CASSMGLVVYDEQFF
.	TRBV29-1	TRBJ2-7	TRBD2	TGCAGCGTTGAGGAGCCCGGGACTAGCGACACCCAGTACTTC	CSVEEPGTSDTQYF
.	TRBV2	TRBJ2-7	.	TGTGCCGGCAAGGGGAGAGGGAGAAACGAGCAGTACTTC	CAGKGRGRNEQYF
.	TRBV29-1	TRBJ2-1	TRBD1	TGCAGCGTTCGACAGGGGTTTGAGCAGTTCTTC	CSVRQGFEQFF
.	TRBV7-9	TRBJ2-6	TRBD1	TGTGCCAGCAGCCCCCCCGGGACAGGGAACATCCTGACTTTC	CASSPPGTGNILTF
few	TRBV12-3/TRBV12-4	TRBJ2-3	TRBD1	TGTGCCAGCAGCCCAACCGTTAGACAGGGGACCTTCACAGATACGCAGTATTTT	CASSPTVRQGTFTDTQYF
.	TRBV12-3/TRBV12-4	TRBJ1-1	.	TGTGCCAGCAGTTCCCGGGTTTTGGGGACTGAAGCTTTCTTT	CASSSRVLGTEAFF